A selection of T cell receptor beta chains follows, all from one sample in a study of beta chain features in type 1 diabetes. Method: immunoSEQ multiplex PCR; TCRdb's copy keeps in-frame clones and lacks some. Of 300,000 to 450,000 clones listed, roughly 13% are singletons. The sequencing sample was made of naive CD4+ T cells from blood. All receptors derive from a man aged 18-30 years in good health. Each CDR3 is given with its conserved first and last residue. The D gene is left open where the match is weak. Only some rows state a clone size, as once, few, many or a class for expanded clones.

cdr3_nt cdr3_aa clone_size j_call cdr3_length v_call d_call
TGTGCCAGTAGTGAGACAGGTCAAGAGACCCAGTACTTC CASSETGQETQYF few TRBJ2-5 13 TRBV19 -
TGTGCCAGCAGCCAAGATGGGCAGGGTTCTAATACGCAGTATTTT CASSQDGQGSNTQYF - TRBJ2-3 15 TRBV4-2 -
TGCGCCAGCAGCTTGGTGCAGGGCGATGGGACCGGGGAGCTGTTTTTT CASSLVQGDGTGELFF few TRBJ2-2 16 TRBV5-1 -
TGCAGCGTTTGGGCCGGGGGCAATCAGCCCCAGCATTTT CSVWAGGNQPQHF few TRBJ1-5 13 TRBV29-1 -
TGTGCCAGCAGCTTTACTAGCGGGGGGGAGACCCAGTACTTC CASSFTSGGETQYF - TRBJ2-5 14 TRBV7-9 TRBD2
TGTGCCAGCAGACCGGACAGGGGATCTAAAGAGACCCAGTACTTC CASRPDRGSKETQYF few TRBJ2-5 15 TRBV5-4 TRBD1
TGTGCCAGCAGCTCACGGACTAGCGGTTTCACCGGGGAGCTGTTTTTT CASSSRTSGFTGELFF - TRBJ2-2 16 TRBV7-2 TRBD2
TGCGCCAGCAGCCAACCCACTAGTCGCCCCGGGGAGCTGTTTTTT CASSQPTSRPGELFF - TRBJ2-2 15 TRBV4-1 -
TGTGCCAGCAGTAGGGACAGCCTCTCCTACAATGAGCAGTTCTTC CASSRDSLSYNEQFF - TRBJ2-1 15 TRBV6-5 TRBD1
TGCGCCAGCAGCCAAGATTCACAGGTCTATGGCTACACCTTC CASSQDSQVYGYTF - TRBJ1-2 14 TRBV4-3 -
TGTGCCAGCAGCGTAGTAGGACAGGGGCGCCATGGAGAGACCCAGTACTTC CASSVVGQGRHGETQYF few TRBJ2-5 17 TRBV9 TRBD1
TGTGCCAGCAGCTTAGCGATCAGGCAGGGTGATGAAAAACTGTTTTTT CASSLAIRQGDEKLFF few TRBJ1-4 16 TRBV7-2 -